This T cell receptor (beta chain) came from a study of blood T cell repertoires in COVID-19. CDR3 length: 14 residues. Germline V gene sequence: CDR1 SGHTA, CDR2 FQGNSA. Trimming took off 5 bases at V and 0 bases at J, with 11 bases between the two ends. As handled by the study authors: Amplification with reference gene primers provided the estimates of nucleated cell counts. TCRdb's copy holds only in-frame clones and misses some; the assay was immunoSEQ multiplex PCR. That table furnishes V, J and clone size, whereas the DNA furnished D and trimming. The sample lists 100,000 to 120,000 clones; over 75% were seen once.

The TCR was taken from a man between 50 and 59 years old with acute or convalescent COVID-19. J is TRBJ2-7 and V is TRBV7-2; perhaps TRBD2 as D (6 bases). Sequenced sample: peripheral blood. In nucleotides, the CDR3 is TGTGCCAGCAGCCCCCGACTAGTCTCCTACGAGCAGTACTTC. It specifies CASSPRLVSYEQYF.